This TCR beta chain comes out of a study of OX40 agonist ivuxolimab in advanced cancers. Study-wide findings and caveats: Relatively little clonal expansion, among the lowest observed, appeared in partial responders at 0.1-3.0 mg/kg.

Sequencing used immunoSEQ multiplex PCR; TCRdb keeps in-frame clones, though not all of them. The data show approximately 80,000 clones, with 80% to 95% seen just once and around 6.5% held by the top ten. Trimming removed 1 base at V and 6 bases at J, with 10 bases between. CDR3 length: 13 residues. Per the germline V gene, CDR1 is LNHDA and CDR2 is SQIVND (reference sequence). A remark on this clone: Its antigen is unknown.

The clonotype comes from an adult with an advanced solid tumor such as melanoma, head and neck, liver or kidney cancer. V gene TRBV19 combines with J gene TRBJ2-7; perhaps TRBD2 as D (5 bases). This material consisted of CD4+ or CD8+ T cells sorted from blood, taken in a trial of the OX40 agonist ivuxolimab. The CDR3 coding sequence is TGTGCCAGTAGTATAGGTCTAGCAAGCGAGCAGTACTTC. As protein: CASSIGLASEQYF.